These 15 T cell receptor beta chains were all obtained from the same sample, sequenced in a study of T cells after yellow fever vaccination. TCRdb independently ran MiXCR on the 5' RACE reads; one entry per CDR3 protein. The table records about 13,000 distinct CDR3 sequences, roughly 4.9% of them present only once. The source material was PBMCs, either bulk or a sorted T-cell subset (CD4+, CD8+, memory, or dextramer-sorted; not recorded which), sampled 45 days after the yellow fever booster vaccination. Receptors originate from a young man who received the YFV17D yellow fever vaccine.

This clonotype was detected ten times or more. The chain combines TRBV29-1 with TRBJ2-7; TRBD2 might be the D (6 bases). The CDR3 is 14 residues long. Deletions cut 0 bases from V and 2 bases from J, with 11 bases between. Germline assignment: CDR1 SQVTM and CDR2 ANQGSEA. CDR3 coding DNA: TGCAGCGTTGAAGAGGGGACTGGTACCTACGAGCAGTACTTC. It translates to CSVEEGTGTYEQYF.

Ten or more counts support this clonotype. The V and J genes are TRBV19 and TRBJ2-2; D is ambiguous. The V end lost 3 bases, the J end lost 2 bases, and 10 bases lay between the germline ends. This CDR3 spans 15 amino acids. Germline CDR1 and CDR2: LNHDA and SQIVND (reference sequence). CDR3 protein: CASSMVDLNTGELFF. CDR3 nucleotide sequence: TGTGCCAGTAGTATGGTAGACCTTAACACCGGGGAGCTGTTTTTT.

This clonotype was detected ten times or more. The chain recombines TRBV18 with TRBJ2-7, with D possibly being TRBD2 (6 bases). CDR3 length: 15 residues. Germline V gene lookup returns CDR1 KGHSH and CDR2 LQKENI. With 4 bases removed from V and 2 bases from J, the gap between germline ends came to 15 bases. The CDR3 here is CASSQSSGGAYEQYF. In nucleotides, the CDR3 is TGTGCCAGCTCACAGAGTAGCGGAGGGGCCTACGAGCAGTACTTC.

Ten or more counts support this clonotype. The CDR3 here is CSARESYEQYF. CDR3 sequence (DNA): TGCAGTGCTAGAGAATCGTACGAGCAGTACTTC. This chain uses TRBV20-1 with TRBJ2-7, with D unresolved. The CDR3 length is 11 residues. V was pared by 0 bases and J by 4 bases, with 4 bases between. Germline V CDR1 and CDR2: DFQATT, SNEGSKA (reference sequence).

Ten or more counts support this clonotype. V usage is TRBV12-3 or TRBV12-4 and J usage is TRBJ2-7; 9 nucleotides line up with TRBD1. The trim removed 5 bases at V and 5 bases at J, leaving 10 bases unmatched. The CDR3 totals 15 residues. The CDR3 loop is CASSLGQGVVHEQYF. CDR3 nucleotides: TGTGCCAGCAGTCTGGGACAGGGAGTTGTCCACGAGCAGTACTTC.

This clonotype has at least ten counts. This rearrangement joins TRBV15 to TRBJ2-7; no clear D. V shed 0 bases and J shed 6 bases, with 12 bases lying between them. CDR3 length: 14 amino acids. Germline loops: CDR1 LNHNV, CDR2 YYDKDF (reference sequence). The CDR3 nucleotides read TGTGCCACCAGCAGAGATTGGACCGCCCTCGAGCAGTACTTC. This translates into CATSRDWTALEQYF. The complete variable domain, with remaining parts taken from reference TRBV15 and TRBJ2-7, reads DAMVIQNPRYQVTQFGKPVTLSCSQTLNHNVMYWYQQKSSQAPKLLFHYYDKDFNNEADTPDNFQSRRPNTSFCFLDIRSPGLGDTAMYLCATSRDWTALEQYFGPGTRLTVT.

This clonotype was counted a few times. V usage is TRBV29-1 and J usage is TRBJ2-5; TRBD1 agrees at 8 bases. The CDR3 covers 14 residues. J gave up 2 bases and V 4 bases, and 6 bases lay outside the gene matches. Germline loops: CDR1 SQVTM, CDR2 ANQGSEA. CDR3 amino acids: CSVGTGNRQETQYF. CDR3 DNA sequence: TGCAGCGTTGGGACAGGGAATCGGCAAGAGACCCAGTACTTC.

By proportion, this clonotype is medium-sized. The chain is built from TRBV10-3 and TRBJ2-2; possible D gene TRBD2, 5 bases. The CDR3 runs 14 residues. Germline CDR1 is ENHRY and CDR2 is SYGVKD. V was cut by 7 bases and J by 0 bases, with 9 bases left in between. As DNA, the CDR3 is TGTGCCATCATGAGGGAGACGAACACCGGGGAGCTGTTTTTT. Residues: CAIMRETNTGELFF.

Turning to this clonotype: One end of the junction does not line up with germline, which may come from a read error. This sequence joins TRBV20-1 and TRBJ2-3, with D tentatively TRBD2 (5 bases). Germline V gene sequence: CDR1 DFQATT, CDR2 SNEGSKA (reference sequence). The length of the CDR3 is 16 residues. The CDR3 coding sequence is TGCTGTGCCAGTGACGAGGCGCTAGCCTACACAGATACGCAGTATTTT. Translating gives CCASDEALAYTDTQYF.

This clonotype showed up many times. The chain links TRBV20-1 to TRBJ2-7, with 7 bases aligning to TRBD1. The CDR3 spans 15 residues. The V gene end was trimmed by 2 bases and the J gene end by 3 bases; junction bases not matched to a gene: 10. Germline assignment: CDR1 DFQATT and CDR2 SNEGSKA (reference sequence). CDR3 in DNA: TGCAGTGCTAGACCCGGAGGACAGGCCCACTACGAGCAGTACTTC. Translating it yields CSARPGGQAHYEQYF.

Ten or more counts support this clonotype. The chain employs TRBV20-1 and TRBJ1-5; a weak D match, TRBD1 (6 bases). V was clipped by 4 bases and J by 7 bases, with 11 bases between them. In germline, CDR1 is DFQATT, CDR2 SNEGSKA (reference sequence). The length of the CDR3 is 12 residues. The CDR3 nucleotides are TGCAGTGCTATAACAGGGCAGCAGCCCCAGCATTTT. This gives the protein CSAITGQQPQHF.

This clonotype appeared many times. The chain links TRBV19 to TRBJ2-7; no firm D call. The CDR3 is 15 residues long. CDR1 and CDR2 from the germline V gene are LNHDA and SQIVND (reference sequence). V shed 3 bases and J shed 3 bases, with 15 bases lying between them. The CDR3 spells CASSMVGGRLYEQYF. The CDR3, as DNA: TGTGCCAGTAGTATGGTAGGTGGGCGCCTCTACGAGCAGTACTTC.

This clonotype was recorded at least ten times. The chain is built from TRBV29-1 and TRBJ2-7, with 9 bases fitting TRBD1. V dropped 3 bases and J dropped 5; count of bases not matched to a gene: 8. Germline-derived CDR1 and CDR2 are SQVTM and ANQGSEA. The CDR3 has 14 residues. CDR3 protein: CSVEGQGSRHEQYF. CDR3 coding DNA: TGCAGCGTTGAGGGACAGGGAAGCAGGCACGAGCAGTACTTC.

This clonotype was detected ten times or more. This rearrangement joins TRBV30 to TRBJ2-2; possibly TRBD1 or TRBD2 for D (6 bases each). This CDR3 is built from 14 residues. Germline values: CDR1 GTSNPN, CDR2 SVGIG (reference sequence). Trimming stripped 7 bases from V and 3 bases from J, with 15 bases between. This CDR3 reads CALRGDLYTGELFF. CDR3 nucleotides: TGTGCCTTGAGGGGGGACCTATACACCGGGGAGCTGTTTTTT.

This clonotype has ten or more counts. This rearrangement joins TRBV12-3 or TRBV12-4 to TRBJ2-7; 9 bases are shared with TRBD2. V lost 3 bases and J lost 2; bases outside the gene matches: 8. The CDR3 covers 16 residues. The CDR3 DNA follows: TGTGCCAGCAGTTTTGTTAGCGGGAGCCACGCCTACGAGCAGTACTTC. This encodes CASSFVSGSHAYEQYF.